This is a list of T cell receptor beta chains from one sample in a study of blood T cell repertoires in COVID-19. This table comes from immunoSEQ multiplex PCR, and its TCRdb copy is limited to in-frame clones, with some not included. The sample has about 140,000 clones, around 87% seen once. Source material: peripheral blood. The receptors were sampled from a man between 45 and 60 years old with active COVID-19. CDR3s include the opening cysteine and the closing phenylalanine or tryptophan. A D gene is named only where the DNA matches it firmly. Only part of the rows carry a size: once, few, many, or a class if the clone is expanded.

clone size: -; J gene: TRBJ2-7; V gene: TRBV2; D gene: TRBD1; CDR3 DNA: TGTGCCAGCAAGACAGGGGTCTCCAACGAGCAGTACTTC; CDR3 protein: CASKTGVSNEQYF
clone size: few; J gene: TRBJ1-1; V gene: TRBV7-2; D gene: -; CDR3 DNA: TGTGCCAGCAGCTTAGCCCCCGGGGGGCGACCGAACACTGAAGCTTTCTTT; CDR3 protein: CASSLAPGGRPNTEAFF
clone size: -; J gene: TRBJ2-1; V gene: TRBV5-1; D gene: TRBD2; CDR3 DNA: TGCGCCAGCAGCTTGGACCCCGGGACTAGGGGTGATCGGCAGTTCTTC; CDR3 protein: CASSLDPGTRGDRQFF
clone size: -; J gene: TRBJ2-5; V gene: TRBV9; D gene: TRBD1; CDR3 DNA: TGTGCCAGCAGGGCCGGGACAGAAGGGGGGACCCAGTACTTC; CDR3 protein: CASRAGTEGGTQYF
clone size: -; J gene: TRBJ1-2; V gene: TRBV5-8; D gene: TRBD1; CDR3 DNA: TGTGCCAGCAGCATGGGACAGGGAACTAACTATGGCTACACCTTC; CDR3 protein: CASSMGQGTNYGYTF
clone size: -; J gene: TRBJ2-5; V gene: TRBV5-5; D gene: TRBD1; CDR3 DNA: TGTGCCAGCAGCTTGACGCAGGGGGCTGGAGAAGAGACCCAGTACTTC; CDR3 protein: CASSLTQGAGEETQYF
clone size: -; J gene: TRBJ1-2; V gene: TRBV10-3; D gene: TRBD1; CDR3 DNA: TGTGCCACCACGGGAGACAGGGGCTATGGCTACACCTTC; CDR3 protein: CATTGDRGYGYTF
clone size: -; J gene: TRBJ2-5; V gene: TRBV2; D gene: TRBD2; CDR3 DNA: TGTGCCAGCAGGTCGGCTAGCGGCCAAGAGACCCAGTACTTC; CDR3 protein: CASRSASGQETQYF
clone size: -; J gene: TRBJ1-1; V gene: TRBV6-2/TRBV6-3; D gene: TRBD1; CDR3 DNA: TGTGCCAGCAGTTACGCCAGGGGGCAAACTGAAGCTTTCTTT; CDR3 protein: CASSYARGQTEAFF
clone size: -; J gene: TRBJ1-1; V gene: TRBV27; D gene: TRBD1; CDR3 DNA: TGTGCCAGCAGTCCTCTAGTGGACAGGGTTAGGAACGCTTTCTTT; CDR3 protein: CASSPLVDRVRNAFF
clone size: -; J gene: TRBJ2-3; V gene: TRBV6-5; D gene: -; CDR3 DNA: TGTGCCACCCGTGGCAGTTCTACGCAGTATTTT; CDR3 protein: CATRGSSTQYF
clone size: -; J gene: TRBJ1-2; V gene: TRBV7-9; D gene: TRBD1; CDR3 DNA: TGTGCCAGCAGCTTACGGACAGGGGACCCTAGGGCTAACTATGGCTACACCTTC; CDR3 protein: CASSLRTGDPRANYGYTF
clone size: -; J gene: TRBJ2-7; V gene: TRBV25-1; D gene: -; CDR3 DNA: TGTGCCAGTTTCATACCAGGGCTTAGTTCCTACGAGCAGTACTTC; CDR3 protein: CASFIPGLSSYEQYF
clone size: -; J gene: TRBJ1-1; V gene: TRBV14; D gene: TRBD1; CDR3 DNA: TGTGCCAGCAGCCGAGCGGACAGGGCGAACACTGAAGCTTTCTTT; CDR3 protein: CASSRADRANTEAFF
clone size: -; J gene: TRBJ2-1; V gene: TRBV30; D gene: -; CDR3 DNA: TGTGCCTGGAGTGTTCATACGGGCTACAATGAGCAGTTCTTC; CDR3 protein: CAWSVHTGYNEQFF
clone size: -; J gene: TRBJ2-6; V gene: TRBV9; D gene: TRBD1; CDR3 DNA: TGTGCCAGCGGTAAGGGACAGCTATTCTCTGGGGCCAACGTCCTGACTTTC; CDR3 protein: CASGKGQLFSGANVLTF
clone size: few; J gene: TRBJ1-5; V gene: TRBV6-5; D gene: -; CDR3 DNA: TGTGCCAGCAGTAGGGGGGGTGGCAATCAGCCCCAGCATTTT; CDR3 protein: CASSRGGGNQPQHF
clone size: -; J gene: TRBJ1-6; V gene: TRBV12-5; D gene: -; CDR3 DNA: TGTGCTAGTGGTTTGGGACAGGTTAAGTCACCCCTCCACTTT; CDR3 protein: CASGLGQVKSPLHF
clone size: -; J gene: TRBJ1-5; V gene: TRBV30; D gene: TRBD1; CDR3 DNA: TGTGCCTGGAGTAGCACAGGGGGACTTATAGCAAAGCAGCCCCAGCATTTT; CDR3 protein: CAWSSTGGLIAKQPQHF
clone size: -; J gene: TRBJ2-7; V gene: TRBV5-1; D gene: TRBD1; CDR3 DNA: TGCGCCAGCAGCCCCCTGGGAGACAGGGGGTACGAGCAGTACTTC; CDR3 protein: CASSPLGDRGYEQYF
clone size: -; J gene: TRBJ2-1; V gene: TRBV11-1; D gene: TRBD1; CDR3 DNA: TGTGCCAGCAGCTTAGGTACAGGGGGAGGTGAGCAGTTCTTC; CDR3 protein: CASSLGTGGGEQFF
clone size: -; J gene: TRBJ2-7; V gene: TRBV4-3; D gene: -; CDR3 DNA: TGCGCCAGCAGCCAAGGTCAACAGGGTTACGAGCAGTACTTC; CDR3 protein: CASSQGQQGYEQYF
clone size: -; J gene: TRBJ1-1; V gene: TRBV6-5; D gene: -; CDR3 DNA: TGTGCCAGCAGTTACCTAATGAACACTGAAGCTTTCTTT; CDR3 protein: CASSYLMNTEAFF
clone size: few; J gene: TRBJ1-6; V gene: TRBV6-5; D gene: TRBD1; CDR3 DNA: TGTGCCAGCAGGGAGGGACAGGGGAATTCACCCCTCCACTTT; CDR3 protein: CASREGQGNSPLHF
clone size: once; J gene: TRBJ1-1; V gene: TRBV9; D gene: -; CDR3 DNA: TGTGCCAGCACCCGGGAGGGCACTGAAGCTTTCTTT; CDR3 protein: CASTREGTEAFF
clone size: -; J gene: TRBJ1-2; V gene: TRBV5-4; D gene: -; CDR3 DNA: TGTGCCAGCAGCGAGGCCGGGTCCCTCCGCACCTTC; CDR3 protein: CASSEAGSLRTF
clone size: -; J gene: TRBJ2-1; V gene: TRBV3-1/TRBV3-2; D gene: TRBD2; CDR3 DNA: TGTGCCAGCAGCCCACTGGCGGGGGGGATCTACAATGAGCAGTTCTTC; CDR3 protein: CASSPLAGGIYNEQFF
clone size: -; J gene: TRBJ1-1; V gene: TRBV14; D gene: -; CDR3 DNA: TGTGCCAGCAGCCAAGCAGGAAAACGACCTTTATTGAACACTGAAGCTTTCTTT; CDR3 protein: CASSQAGKRPLLNTEAFF
clone size: few; J gene: TRBJ1-6; V gene: TRBV5-1; D gene: -; CDR3 DNA: TGCGCCAGCAGCTTCGGGACAAATAATTCACCCCTCCACTTT; CDR3 protein: CASSFGTNNSPLHF
clone size: once; J gene: TRBJ2-7; V gene: TRBV6-5; D gene: TRBD1; CDR3 DNA: TGTGCCAGCAGTTACTCGAACAGGGGGGAATACGAGCAGTACTTC; CDR3 protein: CASSYSNRGEYEQYF
clone size: -; J gene: TRBJ2-7; V gene: TRBV19; D gene: TRBD2; CDR3 DNA: TGTGCCAGTAGTACACTAGCGGGGGGTTCCTACGAGCAGTACTTC; CDR3 protein: CASSTLAGGSYEQYF
clone size: -; J gene: TRBJ2-1; V gene: TRBV6-1; D gene: TRBD1; CDR3 DNA: TGTGCCAGCAGTGAATTCTCAGGGGGCCCTACCAATGAGCAGTTCTTC; CDR3 protein: CASSEFSGGPTNEQFF
clone size: -; J gene: TRBJ1-1; V gene: TRBV9; D gene: -; CDR3 DNA: TGTGCCAGCAGCGTAGCATCCCGCAGGGCTAACACTGAAGCTTTCTTT; CDR3 protein: CASSVASRRANTEAFF
clone size: -; J gene: TRBJ1-2; V gene: TRBV7-8; D gene: TRBD1; CDR3 DNA: TGTGCCAGCAGCTTGAGGGGACAGCTAAAGGCGGGCTACACCTTC; CDR3 protein: CASSLRGQLKAGYTF
clone size: -; J gene: TRBJ2-3; V gene: TRBV5-1; D gene: -; CDR3 DNA: TGCGCCAGCAGCAGACAGGTGACCAGCACAGATACGCAGTATTTT; CDR3 protein: CASSRQVTSTDTQYF
clone size: -; J gene: TRBJ1-3; V gene: TRBV4-1; D gene: -; CDR3 DNA: TGCGCCAGCAGCCAAGGAAGGGGAACTGGAAACACCATATATTTT; CDR3 protein: CASSQGRGTGNTIYF
clone size: -; J gene: TRBJ2-7; V gene: TRBV24-1; D gene: -; CDR3 DNA: TGTGCCACCAGTGACCCCCTTTCAAGCGGGGACACCTACGAGCAGTACTTC; CDR3 protein: CATSDPLSSGDTYEQYF
clone size: -; J gene: TRBJ1-5; V gene: TRBV19; D gene: TRBD1; CDR3 DNA: TGTGCCAGTACCTCTGACAGGGCCAATCAGCCCCAGCATTTT; CDR3 protein: CASTSDRANQPQHF
clone size: -; J gene: TRBJ2-6; V gene: TRBV29-1; D gene: -; CDR3 DNA: TGCAGCGCCCAATCTGGGGCCAACGTCCTGACTTTC; CDR3 protein: CSAQSGANVLTF
clone size: -; J gene: TRBJ2-1; V gene: TRBV9; D gene: TRBD2; CDR3 DNA: TGTGCCAGCAGCGTAGGAGCGGGGCGGGGAAGCTCCTACAATGAGCAGTTCTTC; CDR3 protein: CASSVGAGRGSSYNEQFF
clone size: -; J gene: TRBJ1-5; V gene: TRBV6-5; D gene: -; CDR3 DNA: TGTGCCAGCAGGGGTACGGCAGGGTATCAGCCCCAGCATTTT; CDR3 protein: CASRGTAGYQPQHF
clone size: -; J gene: TRBJ1-1; V gene: TRBV10-3; D gene: -; CDR3 DNA: TGTGCCATCAGGGGGCGTGCGGACACTGAAGCTTTCTTT; CDR3 protein: CAIRGRADTEAFF
clone size: -; J gene: TRBJ2-7; V gene: TRBV6-5; D gene: TRBD2; CDR3 DNA: TGTGCCAGCACAGCGAGAACGGGGGGCTACGAGCAGTACTTC; CDR3 protein: CASTARTGGYEQYF
clone size: -; J gene: TRBJ2-5; V gene: TRBV11-2; D gene: TRBD1; CDR3 DNA: TGTGCCAGCAGCTTGGCCGGGACAGGGTTTACAGAGACCCAGTACTTC; CDR3 protein: CASSLAGTGFTETQYF
clone size: few; J gene: TRBJ1-5; V gene: TRBV6-5; D gene: -; CDR3 DNA: TGTGCCAGCAGGTCGCGGGGGCATCAGCCCCAGCATTTT; CDR3 protein: CASRSRGHQPQHF
clone size: -; J gene: TRBJ1-1; V gene: TRBV18; D gene: -; CDR3 DNA: TGTGCCAGCTCACCAGTCCCAGGTCAAGCTTTCTTT; CDR3 protein: CASSPVPGQAFF
clone size: -; J gene: TRBJ2-7; V gene: TRBV7-2; D gene: -; CDR3 DNA: TGTGCCAGCCAATCCGGGTACGAGCAGTACTTC; CDR3 protein: CASQSGYEQYF
clone size: -; J gene: TRBJ1-3; V gene: TRBV6-5; D gene: TRBD1; CDR3 DNA: TGTGCCGGCAAGACAGGGGCGCAGGCTGGAAACACCATATATTTT; CDR3 protein: CAGKTGAQAGNTIYF
clone size: -; J gene: TRBJ2-5; V gene: TRBV2; D gene: -; CDR3 DNA: TGTGCCAGCAGTGAGGAGGAGACCCAGTACTTC; CDR3 protein: CASSEEETQYF
clone size: -; J gene: TRBJ1-2; V gene: TRBV7-9; D gene: -; CDR3 DNA: TGTGCCAGCAGTTCAACAGACCCCTTCCGGGGCTACACCTTC; CDR3 protein: CASSSTDPFRGYTF
clone size: -; J gene: TRBJ2-3; V gene: TRBV27; D gene: TRBD2; CDR3 DNA: TGTGCCAGGCGCGGGGGGGACACAGATACGCAGTATTTT; CDR3 protein: CARRGGDTDTQYF
clone size: once; J gene: TRBJ1-1; V gene: TRBV5-6; D gene: -; CDR3 DNA: TGTGCCAGCAGCTCCGGGGGGGCTGGTGAAGCTTTCTTT; CDR3 protein: CASSSGGAGEAFF
clone size: -; J gene: TRBJ1-2; V gene: TRBV7-3; D gene: -; CDR3 DNA: TGTGCCAGCAGCCCCTACGGCACAGGGTATGGCTACACCTTC; CDR3 protein: CASSPYGTGYGYTF
clone size: -; J gene: TRBJ1-6; V gene: TRBV30; D gene: TRBD1; CDR3 DNA: TGTGCCTGGGGACAGGGGGCGCGAATCTCACCCCTCCACTTT; CDR3 protein: CAWGQGARISPLHF
clone size: -; J gene: TRBJ2-7; V gene: TRBV20-1; D gene: -; CDR3 DNA: TGCAGTGCTAGTCCTCGGGGGTACGAGCAGTACTTC; CDR3 protein: CSASPRGYEQYF
clone size: once; J gene: TRBJ1-5; V gene: TRBV15; D gene: -; CDR3 DNA: TGTGCCACCAGCAGAGACCCCTTCGGCAATCAGCCCCAGCATTTT; CDR3 protein: CATSRDPFGNQPQHF
clone size: -; J gene: TRBJ1-5; V gene: TRBV7-9; D gene: -; CDR3 DNA: TGTGCCAGCAGCTTAGACGGTCACAGGGTTCAGCCCCAGCATTTT; CDR3 protein: CASSLDGHRVQPQHF
clone size: -; J gene: TRBJ1-5; V gene: TRBV5-6; D gene: TRBD1; CDR3 DNA: TGTGCCAGCAGCTTCTTAGGACAGGGGGGACATCAGCCCCAGCATTTT; CDR3 protein: CASSFLGQGGHQPQHF